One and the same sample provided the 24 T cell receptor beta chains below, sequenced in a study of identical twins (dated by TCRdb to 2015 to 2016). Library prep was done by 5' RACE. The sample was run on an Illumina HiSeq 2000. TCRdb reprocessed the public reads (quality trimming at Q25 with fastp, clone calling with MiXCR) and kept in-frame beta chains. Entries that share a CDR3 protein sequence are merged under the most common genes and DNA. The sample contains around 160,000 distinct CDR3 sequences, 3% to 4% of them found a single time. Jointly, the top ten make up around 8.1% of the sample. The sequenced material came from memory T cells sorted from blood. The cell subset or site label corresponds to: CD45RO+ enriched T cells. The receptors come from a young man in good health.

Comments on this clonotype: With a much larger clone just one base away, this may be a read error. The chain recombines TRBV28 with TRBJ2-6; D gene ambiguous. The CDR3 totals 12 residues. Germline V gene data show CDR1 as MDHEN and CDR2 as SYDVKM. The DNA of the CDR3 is TGCCAGAGTCGTTGTGGGGCCAACGTCCTGACTTTC. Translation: CQSRCGANVLTF.

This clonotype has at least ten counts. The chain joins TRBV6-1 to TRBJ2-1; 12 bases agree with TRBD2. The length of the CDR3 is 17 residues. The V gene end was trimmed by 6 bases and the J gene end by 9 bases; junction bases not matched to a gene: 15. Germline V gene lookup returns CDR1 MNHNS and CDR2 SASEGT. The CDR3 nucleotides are TGTGCCAGCAGCCTTATACCTAGGCGGACTAGCGGGGCTGAGCAGTTCTTC. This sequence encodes CASSLIPRRTSGAEQFF.

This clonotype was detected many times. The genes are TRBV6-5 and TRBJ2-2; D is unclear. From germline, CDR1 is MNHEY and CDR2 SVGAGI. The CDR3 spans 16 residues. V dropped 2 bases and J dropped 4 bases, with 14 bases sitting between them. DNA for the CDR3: TGTGCCAGCAGTTACGGTTTGTGGGATGGCACCGGGGAGCTGTTTTTT. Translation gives CASSYGLWDGTGELFF.

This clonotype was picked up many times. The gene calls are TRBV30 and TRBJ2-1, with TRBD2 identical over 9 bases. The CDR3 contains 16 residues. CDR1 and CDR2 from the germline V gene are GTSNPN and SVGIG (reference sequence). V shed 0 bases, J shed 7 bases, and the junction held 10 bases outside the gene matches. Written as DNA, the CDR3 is TGTGCCTGGAGTGTCCGGACTAGCGTCAACTGGAATGAGCAGTTCTTC. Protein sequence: CAWSVRTSVNWNEQFF. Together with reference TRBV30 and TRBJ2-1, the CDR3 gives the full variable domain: SQTIHQWPATLVQPVGSPLSLECTVEGTSNPNLYWYRQAAGRGLQLLFYSVGIGQISSEVPQNLSASRPQDRQFILSSKKLLLSDSGFYLCAWSVRTSVNWNEQFFGPGTRLTVL.

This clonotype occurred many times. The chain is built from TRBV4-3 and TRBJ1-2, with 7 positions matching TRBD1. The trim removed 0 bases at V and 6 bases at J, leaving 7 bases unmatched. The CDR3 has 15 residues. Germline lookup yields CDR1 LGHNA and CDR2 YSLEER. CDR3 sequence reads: CASSQDSGGGNGYTF. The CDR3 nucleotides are TGCGCCAGCAGCCAAGATTCAGGGGGGGGAAATGGCTACACCTTC.

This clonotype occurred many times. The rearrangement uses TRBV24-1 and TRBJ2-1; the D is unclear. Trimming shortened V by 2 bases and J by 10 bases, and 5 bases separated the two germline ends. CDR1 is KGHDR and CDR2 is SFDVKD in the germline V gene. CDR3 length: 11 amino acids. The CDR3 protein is CATSDYGEQFF. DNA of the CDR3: TGTGCCACCAGTGATTATGGAGAGCAGTTCTTC.

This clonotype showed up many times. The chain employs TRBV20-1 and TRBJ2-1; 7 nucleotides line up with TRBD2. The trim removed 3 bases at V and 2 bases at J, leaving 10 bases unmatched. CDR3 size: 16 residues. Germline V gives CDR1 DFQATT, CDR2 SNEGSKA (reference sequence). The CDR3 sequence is CSASHSSGYTYNEQFF. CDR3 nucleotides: TGCAGTGCTAGCCACTCTAGCGGATACACCTACAATGAGCAGTTCTTC.

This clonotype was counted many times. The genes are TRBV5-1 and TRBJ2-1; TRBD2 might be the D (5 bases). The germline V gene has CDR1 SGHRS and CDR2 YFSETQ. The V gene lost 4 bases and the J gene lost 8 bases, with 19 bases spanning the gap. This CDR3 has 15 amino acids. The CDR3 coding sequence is TGCGCCAGCAGCCAGACTATGCCCCGCGTCGATGAGCAGTTCTTC. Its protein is CASSQTMPRVDEQFF. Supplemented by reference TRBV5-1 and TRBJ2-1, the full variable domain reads KAGVTQTPRYLIKTRGQQVTLSCSPISGHRSVSWYQQTPGQGLQFLFEYFSETQRNKGNFPGRFSGRQFSNSRSEMNVSTLELGDSALYLCASSQTMPRVDEQFFGPGTRLTVL.

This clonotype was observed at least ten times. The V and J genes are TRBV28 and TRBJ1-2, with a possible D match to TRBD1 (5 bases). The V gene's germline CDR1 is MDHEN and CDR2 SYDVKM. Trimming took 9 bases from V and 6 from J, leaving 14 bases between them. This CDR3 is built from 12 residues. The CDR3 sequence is CASTGFVDGYTF. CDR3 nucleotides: TGTGCCAGTACAGGATTTGTGGATGGCTACACCTTC.

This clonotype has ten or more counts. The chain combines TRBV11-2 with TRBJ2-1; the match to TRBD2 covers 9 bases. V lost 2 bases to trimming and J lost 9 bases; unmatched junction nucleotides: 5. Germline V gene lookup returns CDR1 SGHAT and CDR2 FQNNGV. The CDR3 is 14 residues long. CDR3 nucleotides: TGTGCCAGCAGCTTACTAGCGGGAATGCGTGAGCAGTTCTTC. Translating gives CASSLLAGMREQFF.

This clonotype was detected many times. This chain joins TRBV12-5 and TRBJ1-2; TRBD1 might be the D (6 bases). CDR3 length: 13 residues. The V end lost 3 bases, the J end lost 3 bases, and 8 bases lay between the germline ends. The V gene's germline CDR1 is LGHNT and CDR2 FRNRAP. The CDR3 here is CASGFQGYYGYTF. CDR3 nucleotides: TGTGCTAGTGGTTTCCAGGGGTACTATGGCTACACCTTC.

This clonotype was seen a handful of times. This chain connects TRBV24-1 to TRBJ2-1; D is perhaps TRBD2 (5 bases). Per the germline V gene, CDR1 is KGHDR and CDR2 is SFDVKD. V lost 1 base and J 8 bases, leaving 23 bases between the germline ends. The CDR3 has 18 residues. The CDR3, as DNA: TGTGCCACCAGTGATTTACCGGGGTCGGCCTCCAATATGGATGAGCAGTTCTTC. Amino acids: CATSDLPGSASNMDEQFF.

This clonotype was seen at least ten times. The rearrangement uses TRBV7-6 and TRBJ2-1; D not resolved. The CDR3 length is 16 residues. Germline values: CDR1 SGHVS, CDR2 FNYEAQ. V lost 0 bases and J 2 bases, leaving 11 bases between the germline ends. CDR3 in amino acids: CASSLAQGSPYNEQFF. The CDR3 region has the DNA TGTGCCAGCAGCTTAGCGCAAGGTAGCCCCTACAATGAGCAGTTCTTC.

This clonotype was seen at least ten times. CDR3 in amino acids: CASSLFPAGDQETQYF. The CDR3 DNA follows: TGTGCCAGCAGCCTTTTTCCTGCGGGAGATCAAGAGACCCAGTACTTC. The rearrangement uses TRBV7-8 and TRBJ2-5; 7 bases are shared with TRBD2. Germline assignment: CDR1 SGHVS and CDR2 FQNEAQ. Germline trimming cut 5 bases from V and 2 bases from J; bases unmatched to any gene: 11. The CDR3 has 16 residues.

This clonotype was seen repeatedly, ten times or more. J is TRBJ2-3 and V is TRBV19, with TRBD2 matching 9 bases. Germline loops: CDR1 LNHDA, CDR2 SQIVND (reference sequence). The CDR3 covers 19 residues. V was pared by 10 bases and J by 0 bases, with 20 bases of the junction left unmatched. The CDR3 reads CATLGRGGSSGTSTDTQYF. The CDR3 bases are TGTGCCACCCTAGGCCGAGGGGGCTCTAGCGGGACCAGCACAGATACGCAGTATTTT.

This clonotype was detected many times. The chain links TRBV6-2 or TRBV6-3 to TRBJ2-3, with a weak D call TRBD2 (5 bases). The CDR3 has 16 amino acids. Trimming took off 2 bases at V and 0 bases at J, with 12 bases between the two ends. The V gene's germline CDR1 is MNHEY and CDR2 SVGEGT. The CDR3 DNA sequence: TGTGCCAGCAGTTACCGGAAGCGGAAAAGCACAGATACGCAGTATTTT. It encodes CASSYRKRKSTDTQYF.

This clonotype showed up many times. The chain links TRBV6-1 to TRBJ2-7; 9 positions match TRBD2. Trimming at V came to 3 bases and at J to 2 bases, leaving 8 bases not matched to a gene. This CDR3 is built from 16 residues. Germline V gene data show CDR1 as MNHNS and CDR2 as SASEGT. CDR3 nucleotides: TGTGCCAGCAGTGATCTGCCGGGACTAGCTACCTACGAGCAGTACGTC. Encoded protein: CASSDLPGLATYEQYV.

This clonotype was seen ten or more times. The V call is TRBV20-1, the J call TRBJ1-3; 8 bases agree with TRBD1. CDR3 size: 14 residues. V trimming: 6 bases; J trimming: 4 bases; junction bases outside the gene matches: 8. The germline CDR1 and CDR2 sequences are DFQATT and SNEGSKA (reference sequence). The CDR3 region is CSAMDRDKGNTIYF. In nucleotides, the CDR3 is TGCAGTGCCATGGACAGGGATAAGGGAAACACCATATATTTT.

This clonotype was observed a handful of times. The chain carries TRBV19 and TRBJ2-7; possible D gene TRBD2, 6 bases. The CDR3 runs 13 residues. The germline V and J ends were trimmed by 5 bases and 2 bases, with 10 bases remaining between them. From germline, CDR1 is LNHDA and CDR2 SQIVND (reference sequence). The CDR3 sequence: CASSPGVTYEQYF. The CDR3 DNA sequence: TGTGCCAGTAGTCCGGGAGTAACCTACGAGCAGTACTTC.

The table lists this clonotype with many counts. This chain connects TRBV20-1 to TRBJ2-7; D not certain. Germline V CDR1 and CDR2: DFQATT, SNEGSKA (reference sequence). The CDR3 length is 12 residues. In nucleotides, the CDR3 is TGCAGCGTTGGCAGGTCACCTTACGAGCAGTACTTC. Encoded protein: CSVGRSPYEQYF.

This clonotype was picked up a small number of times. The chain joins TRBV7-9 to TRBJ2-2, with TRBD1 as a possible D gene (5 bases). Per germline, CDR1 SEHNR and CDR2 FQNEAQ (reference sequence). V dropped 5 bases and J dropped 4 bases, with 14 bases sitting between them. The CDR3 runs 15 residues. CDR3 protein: CASSPTATLTGELFF. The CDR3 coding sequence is TGTGCCAGCAGCCCGACAGCGACTCTCACCGGGGAGCTGTTTTTT.

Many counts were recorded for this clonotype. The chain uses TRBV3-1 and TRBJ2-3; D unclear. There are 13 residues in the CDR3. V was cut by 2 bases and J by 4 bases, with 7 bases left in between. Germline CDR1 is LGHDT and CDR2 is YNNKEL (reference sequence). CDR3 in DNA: TGTGCCAGCAGCCAAACGAGCGCAGATACGCAGTATTTT. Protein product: CASSQTSADTQYF.

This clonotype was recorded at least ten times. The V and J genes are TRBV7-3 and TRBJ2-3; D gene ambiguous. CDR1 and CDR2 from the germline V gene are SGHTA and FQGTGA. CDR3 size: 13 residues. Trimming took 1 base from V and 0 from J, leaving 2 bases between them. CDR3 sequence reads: CASSLSSTDTQYF. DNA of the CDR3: TGTGCCAGCAGCTTAAGTAGCACAGATACGCAGTATTTT.

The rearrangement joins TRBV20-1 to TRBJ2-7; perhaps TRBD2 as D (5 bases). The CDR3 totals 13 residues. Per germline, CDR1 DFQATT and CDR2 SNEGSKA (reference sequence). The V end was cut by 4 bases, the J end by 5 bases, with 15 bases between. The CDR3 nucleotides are TGCAGTGCTAACGACGGGATGCTCGACGAGCAGTACTTC. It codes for CSANDGMLDEQYF.